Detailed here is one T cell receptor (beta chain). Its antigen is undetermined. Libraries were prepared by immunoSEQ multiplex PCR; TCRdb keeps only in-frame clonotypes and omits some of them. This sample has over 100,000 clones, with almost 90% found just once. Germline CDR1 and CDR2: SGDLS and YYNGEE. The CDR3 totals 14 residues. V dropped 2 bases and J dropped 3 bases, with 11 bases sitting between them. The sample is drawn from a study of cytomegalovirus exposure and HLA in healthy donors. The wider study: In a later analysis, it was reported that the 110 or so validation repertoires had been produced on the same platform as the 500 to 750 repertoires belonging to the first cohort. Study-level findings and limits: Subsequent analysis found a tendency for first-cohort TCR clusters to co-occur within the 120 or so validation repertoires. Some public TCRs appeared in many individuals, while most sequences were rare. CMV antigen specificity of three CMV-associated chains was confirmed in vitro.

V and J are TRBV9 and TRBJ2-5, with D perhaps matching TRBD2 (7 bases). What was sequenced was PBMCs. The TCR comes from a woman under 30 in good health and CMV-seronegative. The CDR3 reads CASSVQGGEETQYF. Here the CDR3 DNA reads TGTGCCAGCAGCGTTCAAGGGGGGGAAGAGACCCAGTACTTC.